The present T cell receptor (beta chain) was sequenced within a study of brain T cells in children with intractable seizures. Study results and limitations: Viral specificity was inferred only from CDR3 similarity; HCMV serostatus was unknown.

Documented time point: blood from clinic visit 5 months post-surgery; TSC patient then seizure free. Surgery cases with the highest brain T cell transcript signatures were chosen for sequencing. On this clone: Its antigen is still unknown.

CDR1 SGHKS and CDR2 YYEKEE come from the germline V gene (reference sequence). CDR3 length: 16 amino acids. Between the trimmed V and J ends, which lost 4 bases and 2 bases, there was a span of 16 bases. Profiled with immunoSEQ multiplex PCR; TCRdb holds only in-frame clones, not every one. Of 300,000 to 400,000 clones in the sample, over 90% were seen once. The material sequenced was peripheral blood, taken roughly 5 months after surgery. The genes are TRBV5-5 and TRBJ1-5; no clear D gene. The receptor was derived from a boy younger than two with tuberous sclerosis and intractable seizures. The CDR3 DNA sequence: TGTGCCAGCAGCCTCGAGGGCGGTCGGGGCAATCAGCCCCAGCATTTT. It is translated as CASSLEGGRGNQPQHF.